This T cell receptor (beta chain) was sequenced for a study of blood T cell repertoires in COVID-19. In the study overall: From T cells, B-cell-depleted T cells, or PBMCs came the material, which was cDNA or gDNA.

Using immunoSEQ multiplex PCR, the repertoire was profiled, and TCRdb retains in-frame clones only, with some absent. The sample records some 390,000 clones, approximately 89% being singletons. This clone came up a few times. Germline V gene lookup returns CDR1 SGHDN and CDR2 FVKESK. CDR3 length equals 16 residues. Trimming removed 2 bases at V and 3 bases at J, with 16 bases between. Two negative PCRs, clearance, or symptom resolution had been documented for recovered Cohort 3 donors. Source material: PBMCs or T cells enriched from blood (not recorded which). The source of this sequence is a woman in her twenties or thirties who had recovered from COVID-19. The chain couples TRBV14 to TRBJ1-2; weak D call: TRBD1 (6 bases). CDR3 DNA: TGTGCCAGCAGCCAATGGCATGGCAAGGGGGACTATGGCTACACCTTC. Its protein product is CASSQWHGKGDYGYTF.